This TCR beta chain was captured by sequencing in a study of identical twins. The V end was cut by 2 bases, the J end by 2 bases, with 15 bases between. Germline-derived CDR1 and CDR2 are LGHDT and YNNKEL (reference sequence). This CDR3 comprises 16 residues. Points from the study as a whole: Potential partial confounding of zero-insertion analyses by invariant MAIT and iNKT cells was noted. Within cord blood, abundant beta clonotypes carried fewer insertions, but memory repertoires showed no such trend. In beta out-of-frame sequences, the excess sharing between twins was weaker.

Concerning this clonotype: No antigen is known for it.

Template switching created a universal primer site, and the cDNA included unique molecular identifiers. TCRdb passed the 5' RACE reads through MiXCR, listing each CDR3 protein once. The table records 410,000 or so distinct CDR3 sequences, approximately 18% of them present only once. The chain combines TRBV3-1 with TRBJ2-5, with D uncertain. The sequence was collected from a man in his forties or fifties in good health. Source material: naive T cells sorted from blood. The CDR3 bases are TGTGCCAGCAGCCAATGGTCGGGCAACAATCAAGAGACCCAGTACTTC. Its translation is CASSQWSGNNQETQYF.